This TCR beta chain was obtained from a study of blood T cells in healthy people across ages. This clonotype turned up a few times. The ends were cut back, 5 bases at V and 4 bases at J, with 12 bases in the middle. The CDR3 loop spans 12 amino acids. From germline, CDR1 is SQVTM and CDR2 ANQGSEA. Each donor gave roughly 9.1 milliliters of peripheral blood. Through a sample-barcoded 5' primer and a J-beta primer mix, a second PCR was run for roughly 7 to 11 cycles. Each cDNA molecule was tagged by a template-switch adaptor that had 12 random nucleotides. In TCRdb, the 5' RACE reads were re-called with MiXCR into one record per CDR3 protein. The sample has some 780,000 distinct CDR3 sequences, around 50% seen once.

The chain employs TRBV29-1 and TRBJ2-7; D remains unclear. This TCR was sampled from a man aged 40-49 years in good health. The sequencing sample was made of blood. The CDR3 DNA is TGCAGCGTTTTGGGGTTAGGGTACGAGCAGTACTTC. Its protein is CSVLGLGYEQYF.